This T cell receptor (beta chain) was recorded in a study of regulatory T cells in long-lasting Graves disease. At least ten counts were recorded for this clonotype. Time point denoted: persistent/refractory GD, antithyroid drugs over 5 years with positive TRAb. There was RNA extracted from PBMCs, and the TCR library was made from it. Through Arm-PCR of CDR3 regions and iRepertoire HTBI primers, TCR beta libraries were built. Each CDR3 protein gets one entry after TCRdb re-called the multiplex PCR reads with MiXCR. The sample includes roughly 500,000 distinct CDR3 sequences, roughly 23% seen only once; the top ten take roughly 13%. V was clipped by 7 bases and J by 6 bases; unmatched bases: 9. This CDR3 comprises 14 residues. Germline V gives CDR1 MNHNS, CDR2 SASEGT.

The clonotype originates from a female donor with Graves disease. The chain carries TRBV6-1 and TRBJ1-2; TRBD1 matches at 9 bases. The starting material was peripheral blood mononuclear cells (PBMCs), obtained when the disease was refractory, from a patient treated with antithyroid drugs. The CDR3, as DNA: TGTGCCAGCATTACGGGACAGGGTATCAATGGCTACACCTTC. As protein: CASITGQGINGYTF.